The clone carrying this T cell receptor (beta chain) occurred a few times. Its ends do not fully match the called genes, so a read error is possible. The data were taken from a study of metastatic and nonmetastatic thyroid tumors. This CDR3 has 14 amino acids. From the PCR reads, TCRdb re-called clones with MiXCR. The repertoire includes some 15,000 clones, under 30% of them detected once, and 13% sits in the top ten. Until they underwent thyroid surgery, no patient had received any treatment. Sequenced input: adjacent normal tissue. The chain uses TRBV12-3 or TRBV12-4 and TRBJ2-1; D uncertain. This receptor was identified in a female donor with papillary thyroid cancer or a benign thyroid nodule (not recorded which). Some clones in this sample may be carry-over from other donors' samples. CDR3 nucleotide sequence: TGTGCCAGCAGATTAGGCGGTACCTACAATGAGCAGTTCTTC. The encoded protein is CASRLGGTYNEQFF.